This T cell receptor beta chain was sequenced in a study of STAT3 mutations in large granular lymphocyte leukemia. Study findings and constraints: In T-cell large granular lymphocyte leukemia, about half of patients showed multiple immunodominant subclonotypes. Variable sampling intervals and differing treatment regimens complicated linking therapy response to TCR clonal burden changes. In some patients, a small highly pathogenic clone possibly went undetected. TCR clonotype switching after therapy occurred in about 35% of the 18 patients.

Measured with immunoSEQ multiplex PCR; TCRdb has only the in-frame clones, and not every one. The table includes approximately 10,000 clones, more than 70% detected once. The CDR3 runs to 16 residues. CDR1 LNHDA and CDR2 SQIVND come from the germline V gene (reference sequence). V was pared by 3 bases and J by 3 bases, with 16 bases between. Turning to this clone: The antigen remains undetermined.

The receptor's source is a man aged 55-75 years with T-cell large granular lymphocyte leukemia. Some clones in this sample may be carry-over from other donors' samples. This chain uses TRBV19 with TRBJ2-3; perhaps D is TRBD1 or TRBD2 (5 bases each). Sequenced: peripheral blood mononuclear cells. CDR3 in amino acids: CASSILGAGGTDTQYF. The CDR3 DNA follows: TGTGCCAGTAGTATCCTCGGGGCCGGAGGTACAGATACGCAGTATTTT.